This T cell receptor beta chain was identified during a study of immune evolution from preneoplasia to lung adenocarcinoma. General observations from the study: Later-stage lesions seemingly showed higher T cell density and diversity than normal lung.

Note on this clone: What it recognizes is unknown.

Profiled with immunoSEQ multiplex PCR; TCRdb holds only in-frame clones, not every one. The sample contains roughly 11,000 clones, about 79% of which appear only once. CDR1 and CDR2 from the germline V gene are SGHTA and FQGTGA. Trimming cost V 2 bases and J 5 bases; bases outside gene matches: 15. This CDR3 is built from 19 residues. The chain uses TRBV7-3 and TRBJ2-2, with 9 positions matching TRBD2. The origin of this receptor is a person aged 55 to 79 with lung adenocarcinoma. The material sequenced was FFPE minimally invasive lung adenocarcinoma tissue. The CDR3 region is CASSLVGGTSRSQTGELFF. CDR3 sequence (DNA): TGTGCCAGCAGCTTAGTAGGGGGGACTAGCCGTTCACAAACCGGGGAGCTGTTTTTT. Looking up the rest from reference TRBV7-3 and TRBJ2-2 gives the full variable domain: GAGVSQTPSNKVTEKGKYVELRCDPISGHTALYWYRQSLGQGPEFLIYFQGTGAADDSGLPNDRFFAVRPEGSVSTLKIQRTERGDSAVYLCASSLVGGTSRSQTGELFFGEGSRLTVL.